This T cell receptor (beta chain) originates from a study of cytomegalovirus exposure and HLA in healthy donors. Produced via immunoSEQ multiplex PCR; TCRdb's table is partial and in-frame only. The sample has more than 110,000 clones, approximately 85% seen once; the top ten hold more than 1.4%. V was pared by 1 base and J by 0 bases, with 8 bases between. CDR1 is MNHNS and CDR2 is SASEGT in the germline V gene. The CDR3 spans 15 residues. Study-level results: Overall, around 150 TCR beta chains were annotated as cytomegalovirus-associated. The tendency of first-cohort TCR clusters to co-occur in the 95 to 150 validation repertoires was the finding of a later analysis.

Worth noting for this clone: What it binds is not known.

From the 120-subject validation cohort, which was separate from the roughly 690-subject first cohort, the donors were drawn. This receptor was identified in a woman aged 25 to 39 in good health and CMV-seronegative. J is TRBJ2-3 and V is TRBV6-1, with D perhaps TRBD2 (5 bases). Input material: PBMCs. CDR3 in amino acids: CASSEVASSTDTQYF. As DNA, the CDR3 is TGTGCCAGCAGTGAAGTAGCGTCTAGCACAGATACGCAGTATTTT.